Detailed here is one T cell receptor beta chain. This entry comes from a study of cytomegalovirus exposure and HLA in healthy donors. This CDR3 is built from 16 residues. The germline V and J ends were trimmed by 5 bases and 0 bases, with 17 bases remaining between them. Germline V gene data show CDR1 as SGHAT and CDR2 as FQNNGV. Vbeta (60) and Jbeta (13) primers were used in the PCR. Profiling relied on immunoSEQ multiplex PCR, and the TCRdb table lists in-frame clones only, not all of them. The data show around 250,000 clones, approximately 80% seen once. The sequenced material came from PBMCs. The chain joins TRBV11-2 to TRBJ2-7; maybe TRBD2 (5 bases). The receptor comes from a woman aged 60-75 years in good health and CMV-seropositive. The CDR3 spells CASSTPVIGVSYEQYF. The CDR3 DNA reads TGTGCCAGCAGCACACCCGTCATCGGGGTCTCCTACGAGCAGTACTTC.